Listed here are 22 T cell receptor beta chains from one sample, sequenced in a study of blood T cell repertoires in COVID-19. Libraries were prepared by immunoSEQ multiplex PCR; TCRdb keeps only in-frame clonotypes and omits some of them. The sample shows tens of thousands of clones, approximately 90% of them seen only once. The sample consisted of peripheral blood. Receptors originate from a woman aged 70-85 years with active COVID-19.

V usage is TRBV28 and J usage is TRBJ1-2; TRBD1 matches at 8 bases. The CDR3 consists of 14 residues. V dropped 7 bases and J dropped 5; count of bases not matched to a gene: 9. In germline, CDR1 is MDHEN, CDR2 SYDVKM. The CDR3 DNA is TGTGCCAGCAACCCACAGGGGGTGAGATATGGCTACACCTTC. Its protein is CASNPQGVRYGYTF.

The V gene is TRBV7-8, the J gene TRBJ2-7; 13 nucleotides align to TRBD2. The CDR3 totals 14 residues. V shed 5 bases, J shed 7 bases, and the junction held 5 bases outside the gene matches. Germline V gene data show CDR1 as SGHVS and CDR2 as FQNEAQ. CDR3 coding DNA: TGTGCCAGCAGCCCCCGGACTAGCGGGAGTGAGCAGTACTTC. Its translation: CASSPRTSGSEQYF.

This sequence joins TRBV27 and TRBJ2-2; a weak D match, TRBD2 (5 bases). The CDR3 covers 14 residues. V was clipped by 1 base and J by 7 bases, with 10 bases between them. Germline V CDR1 and CDR2: MNHEY, SMNVEV (reference sequence). CDR3 sequence reads: CASSLFLAGGELFF. The DNA of the CDR3 is TGTGCCAGCAGTTTATTTCTAGCCGGCGGGGAGCTGTTTTTT.

This clone was counted a single time. V and J are TRBV5-5 and TRBJ1-2; possibly TRBD1 for D (6 bases). The germline V gene has CDR1 SGHKS and CDR2 YYEKEE (reference sequence). This CDR3 is 13 amino acids long. Trimming took 4 bases from V and 8 from J, leaving 15 bases between them. The CDR3, as DNA: TGTGCCAGCAGCCTGGACAGTCCCAGGGGCTACACCTTC. Residues: CASSLDSPRGYTF.

The chain combines TRBV13 with TRBJ2-3; unclear D gene. Trimming pared 4 bases from V and 4 bases from J, leaving 18 bases between. Germline CDR1 is PRHDT and CDR2 is FYEKMQ (reference sequence). This CDR3 comprises 16 residues. The CDR3 DNA follows: TGTGCCAGCAGCTCCCTGTTAAAAAAAGAGGCAGATACGCAGTATTTT. This translates into CASSSLLKKEADTQYF.

The chain combines TRBV5-1 with TRBJ2-1; 11 bases map to TRBD2. The germline gives CDR1 SGHRS, CDR2 YFSETQ. V shed 1 base and J 5 bases; nucleotides not matched to a gene: 8. The CDR3 runs 17 residues. This chain's CDR3 is CASSLLGLADDNNEQFF. Here the CDR3 DNA reads TGCGCCAGCAGCTTGTTGGGACTAGCGGACGACAACAATGAGCAGTTCTTC.

The chain has TRBV27 and TRBJ2-1; 8 nucleotides agree with TRBD2. The V gene end was trimmed by 3 bases and the J gene end by 9 bases; junction bases not matched to a gene: 7. Germline V gene data show CDR1 as MNHEY and CDR2 as SMNVEV (reference sequence). The CDR3 has 14 amino acids. CDR3 region: CASSLGGRIIEQFF. The CDR3 DNA reads TGTGCCAGCAGTTTGGGCGGGAGGATAATTGAGCAGTTCTTC.

The chain uses TRBV2 and TRBJ2-4, with 12 bases aligning to TRBD2. V lost 7 bases and J lost 7; bases outside the gene matches: 2. Per germline, CDR1 SNHLY and CDR2 FYNNEI. The CDR3 runs 13 residues. The CDR3, as DNA: TGTGCCAGCAAAGGGACTAGCGGGAACATTCAGTACTTC. Amino acid sequence: CASKGTSGNIQYF.

The chain employs TRBV7-2 and TRBJ1-1; D ambiguous. V shed 1 base and J shed 0 bases, with 9 bases lying between them. The germline V gene encodes CDR1 SGHTA and CDR2 FQGNSA. The CDR3 covers 15 residues. The CDR3 DNA reads TGTGCCAGCAGCTTAGTTAGTCGGGTGAACACTGAAGCTTTCTTT. It is translated as CASSLVSRVNTEAFF.

This chain uses TRBV29-1 with TRBJ2-5, with 9 bases that match TRBD1. Germline CDR1 and CDR2: SQVTM and ANQGSEA. V shed 6 bases, J shed 3 bases, and the junction held 2 bases outside the gene matches. The CDR3 consists of 12 residues. For the CDR3, the DNA is TGCAGCGTGACAGGGGGTGAAGAGACCCAGTACTTC. This sequence encodes CSVTGGEETQYF.

The chain is built from TRBV6-6 and TRBJ1-1; TRBD1 agrees at 8 bases. Germline CDR1 and CDR2: MNHNY and SVGAGI (reference sequence). The trim removed 5 bases at V and 1 base at J, leaving 6 bases unmatched. CDR3 length equals 15 residues. CDR3 amino acids: CASSTRQGRNTEAFF. For the CDR3, the DNA is TGTGCCAGCAGTACCCGACAGGGGAGGAACACTGAAGCTTTCTTT.

Concerning this clone: Other DNA sequences in this sample translate to the same CDR3. CDR3 in amino acids: CASTTTESRLAGSGEQYF. CDR3 nucleotides: TGTGCCAGCACCACCACCGAGTCTCGACTAGCGGGAAGCGGCGAGCAGTACTTC. The gene calls are TRBV21-1 and TRBJ2-7; the listed D gene, TRBD2, was not tested against the DNA. TRBV21-1 is deemed a pseudogene. CDR3 length: 18 residues.

The rearrangement uses TRBV14 and TRBJ1-2, with a possible D match to TRBD1 (5 bases). CDR1 is SGHDN and CDR2 is FVKESK in the germline V gene. The CDR3 extends over 13 amino acids. With 5 bases removed from V and 8 bases from J, the gap between germline ends came to 15 bases. CDR3 bases: TGTGCCAGCAGCAGTGACAGTCTCGGAGGCTACACCTTC. This translates into CASSSDSLGGYTF.

The V and J genes are TRBV18 and TRBJ2-5, with TRBD1 identical over 8 bases. The CDR3 consists of 16 residues. The junction had 8 bases not matched to a gene; V was cut back by 1 base and J by 4 bases. The germline V gene has CDR1 KGHSH and CDR2 LQKENI. CDR3 sequence reads: CASSPLGRGRRETQYF. The CDR3, as DNA: TGTGCCAGCTCACCACTGGGCAGGGGGCGTCGAGAGACCCAGTACTTC. The variable domain in full, with the rest retrieved from reference TRBV18 and TRBJ2-5, is NAGVMQNPRHLVRRRGQEARLRCSPMKGHSHVYWYRQLPEEGLKFMVYLQKENIIDESGMPKERFSAEFPKEGPSILRIQQVVRGDSAAYFCASSPLGRGRRETQYFGPGTRLLVL.

J is TRBJ2-7 and V is TRBV18, with D perhaps TRBD1 (5 bases). The V end lost 0 bases, the J end lost 9 bases, and 15 bases lay between the germline ends. Per the germline V gene, CDR1 is KGHSH and CDR2 is LQKENI. The CDR3 covers 14 residues. For the CDR3, the DNA is TGTGCCAGCTCACCACCGTTTAGAACCCAGGGGCAGTACTTC. Its protein is CASSPPFRTQGQYF.

The V gene is TRBV28, the J gene TRBJ1-4; D possibly corresponds to TRBD1 (6 bases). Germline V gives CDR1 MDHEN, CDR2 SYDVKM. Trimming pared 6 bases from V and 4 bases from J, leaving 15 bases between. CDR3 length: 15 residues. CDR3 nucleotide sequence: TGTGCCAGCAGACCTACAGGGAACTTTAATGAAAAACTGTTTTTT. This sequence encodes CASRPTGNFNEKLFF.

CDR3: CASSFDRGGTEAFF. The CDR3 region has the DNA TGCGCCAGCAGTTTCGACAGGGGGGGAACTGAAGCTTTCTTT. The chain combines TRBV10-2 with TRBJ1-1; 9 nucleotides agree with TRBD1. Per the germline V gene, CDR1 is WSHSY and CDR2 is SAAADI. CDR3 length: 14 residues. The ends lost 5 bases at V and 5 bases at J; junction bases unmatched: 6.

The chain joins TRBV7-2 to TRBJ1-1; D is undetermined. This CDR3 spans 13 amino acids. V lost 1 base, J lost 6 bases, and 9 bases lay in between. Germline values: CDR1 SGHTA, CDR2 FQGNSA. The CDR3 region is CASSLGPLAEAFF. The CDR3 DNA reads TGTGCCAGCAGCTTAGGGCCTTTGGCTGAAGCTTTCTTT.

This chain's CDR3 is CASNSGLGRDKQFF. CDR3 nucleotides: TGTGCCAGTAACTCGGGACTAGGCCGCGATAAGCAGTTCTTC. The V gene is TRBV19, the J gene TRBJ2-1; 8 bases are a match to TRBD2. Germline CDR1 reads LNHDA; CDR2 reads SQIVND (reference sequence). Germline trimming cut 7 bases from V and 11 bases from J; bases unmatched to any gene: 13. The CDR3 runs 14 residues.

Turning to this clone: Mismatch with germline at one junction end may stem from a read error. This chain links TRBV3-1 (or the pseudogene TRBV3-2) with TRBJ2-7; D gene uncertain. The germline V gene encodes CDR1 LGHDT and CDR2 YNNKEL (reference sequence). The CDR3 sequence is 16 residues long. CDR3 DNA: TGTGCCAGCAGCCCTTACTATTTTCCGGCCTCCCACGAGCAGTACTTC. As protein: CASSPYYFPASHEQYF.

The chain is built from TRBV5-8 and TRBJ2-2, with 14 bases lining up with TRBD2. The V and J ends lost 7 bases and 5 bases, in that order; junction bases with no gene match: 10. CDR3 length: 17 residues. Per germline, CDR1 SGHTS and CDR2 YDEGEE. The CDR3 DNA is TGTGCCAGCTGCTGTAGGACTAGCGGGAGGTCGACCGGGGAGCTGTTTTTT. Translating it yields CASCCRTSGRSTGELFF.

V gene TRBV27 combines with J gene TRBJ2-7; D is possibly TRBD2 (6 bases). Trimming pared 6 bases from V and 6 bases from J, leaving 12 bases between. Germline V CDR1 and CDR2: MNHEY, SMNVEV (reference sequence). The CDR3 runs to 12 residues. CDR3 loop: CASSWDSTEQYF. As DNA, the CDR3 is TGTGCCAGCAGCTGGGACTCAACCGAGCAGTACTTC.